These T cell receptor beta chains were read from a single sample in a study of graft-versus-host responses after intestinal transplantation. Data came from immunoSEQ multiplex PCR; TCRdb stores just in-frame clones and leaves some out. The sample consists of nearly 90,000 clones, 83% of them appearing once. Which antigens these TCRs recognize remains unknown. Material: unstimulated CD8+ T cells sorted from spleen or lymph node cells, obtained before intestinal transplant. These receptors came from a human donor who received an intestinal transplant. The CDR3 runs from the conserved cysteine through the conserved F or W. D genes are given only for firm matches. Not every row has a clone size; where given, it reads once, few, many or a size class.

TRBJ2-7 . TRBD2 TRBV19 TGTGCCAGTAGTAGCGGGGGGACATCCTACGAGCAGTACTTC CASSSGGTSYEQYF
TRBJ2-1 . . TRBV29-1 TGCAGCGTTGAAGTACGGTCCTACAATGAGCAGTTCTTC CSVEVRSYNEQFF
TRBJ2-1 . . TRBV29-1 TGCAGCGTTTTTCTCTCGGTAAATGAGCAGTTCTTC CSVFLSVNEQFF
TRBJ2-7 . . TRBV6-4 TGTGCCAGCAGTGACTCGGCAGGGCTAGTCTCCTACGAGCAGTACTTC CASSDSAGLVSYEQYF
TRBJ1-1 once . TRBV2 TGTGCCAGCAGTGCAGGGGTGCAGAACACTGAAGCTTTCTTT CASSAGVQNTEAFF
TRBJ2-5 . . TRBV2 TGTGCCAGCAGGGGATCGTCGTACCAAGAGACCCAGTACTTC CASRGSSYQETQYF
TRBJ2-1 . TRBD1 TRBV7-3 TGTGCCAGCAGCCCCCTGACAGGGGGCACCTACAATGAGCAGTTCTTC CASSPLTGGTYNEQFF
TRBJ1-1 . . TRBV19 TGTGCCAGTAGTCATACAGGGTCGGCGACTGAAGCTTTCTTT CASSHTGSATEAFF
TRBJ1-2 many . TRBV2 TGTGCCAGCAGCTTAGGGCAGGGACTCTATGGCTACACCTTC CASSLGQGLYGYTF
TRBJ2-1 . TRBD2 TRBV6-4 TGTGCCAGCACCATGGAACTAGCGGGGGGGCCTCGATACAATGAGCAGTTCTTC CASTMELAGGPRYNEQFF
TRBJ2-7 once TRBD2 TRBV4-2 TGTGCCAGCAGCCAAGGAGGGACTAGCGGGAGGAGGTCCTACGAGCAGTACTTC CASSQGGTSGRRSYEQYF
TRBJ2-1 . TRBD1 TRBV6-1 TGTGCCAGCAGTGTGTCAGGGGGCTGGGATGAGCAGTTCTTC CASSVSGGWDEQFF
TRBJ1-2 . . TRBV14 TGTGCCAGCGGCAGCAGATTGAGTGGCTACACCTTC CASGSRLSGYTF
TRBJ2-5 . . TRBV28 TGTGCCAGCAGTGAAAGACTGTGGGCCGTAAAAGAGACCCAGTACTTC CASSERLWAVKETQYF